These 14 T cell receptor beta chains were sequenced from one sample in a study of cytomegalovirus exposure and HLA in healthy donors. A multiplex PCR was run with 60 Vbeta primers and 13 Jbeta primers. The repertoire was sequenced with immunoSEQ multiplex PCR; TCRdb's copy has only in-frame clones and lacks some. This table lists 130,000 to 150,000 clones. Sequenced input: PBMCs. The receptor source for this set is a woman in her forties or fifties in good health and CMV-seronegative.

The genes are TRBV9 and TRBJ2-3; 9 bases line up with TRBD2. The germline gives CDR1 SGDLS, CDR2 YYNGEE. This CDR3 is 17 amino acids long. After removal of 2 bases from V and 2 bases from J, the junction contained 9 bases not matched to a gene. This CDR3 reads CASSVLERGVNTDTQYF. CDR3 DNA: TGTGCCAGCAGCGTCCTGGAGCGGGGGGTAAACACAGATACGCAGTATTTT.

The chain carries TRBV19 and TRBJ2-2, with a weak D call TRBD2 (6 bases). CDR1 and CDR2 from the germline V gene are LNHDA and SQIVND (reference sequence). V gave up 5 bases and J gave up 7 bases, with 17 bases separating them. The CDR3 totals 15 residues. CDR3 coding DNA: TGTGCCAGTAGTTCCGGGGGACCCCGTAACGGGGAGCTGTTTTTT. Its translation: CASSSGGPRNGELFF.

The chain links TRBV30 to TRBJ2-5; D is perhaps TRBD2 (5 bases). The germline CDR1 and CDR2 sequences are GTSNPN and SVGIG (reference sequence). This CDR3 has 16 residues. The germline V and J ends were trimmed by 3 bases and 5 bases, with 22 bases remaining between them. The DNA for the CDR3 is TGTGCCTGGAGCTCTTCGAAATCCGGGAAAGAGGAGACCCAGTACTTC. It translates to CAWSSSKSGKEETQYF.

This chain links TRBV4-1 with TRBJ1-6; TRBD1 is a possible D gene (5 bases). Trimming took 4 bases from V and 8 from J, leaving 9 bases between them. CDR1 and CDR2 (germline): MGHRA, YSYEKL. This CDR3 region has 13 residues. The chain's CDR3 is CASSLPGDSPLHF. CDR3 coding DNA: TGCGCCAGCAGCCTTCCGGGGGATTCACCCCTCCACTTT.

The gene calls are TRBV6-6 and TRBJ2-2; 7 bases match TRBD2. CDR3 size: 15 residues. Per germline, CDR1 MNHNY and CDR2 SVGAGI (reference sequence). Unmatched junction bases numbered 3, after V lost 4 bases and J lost 1 base. This CDR3 is CASSFLAVNTGELFF. The CDR3 DNA reads TGTGCCAGCAGTTTCCTAGCGGTGAACACCGGGGAGCTGTTTTTT.

The chain carries TRBV7-2 and TRBJ2-1, with no clear D. The CDR3 contains 12 residues. V shed 7 bases and J shed 2 bases, with 6 bases lying between them. In germline, CDR1 is SGHTA, CDR2 FQGNSA. The CDR3 DNA sequence: TGTGCCAGCATGGTAGCCTACAATGAGCAGTTCTTC. Protein sequence: CASMVAYNEQFF. The complete variable domain, with remaining parts taken from reference TRBV7-2 and TRBJ2-1, reads GAGVSQSPSNKVTEKGKDVELRCDPISGHTALYWYRQSLGQGLEFLIYFQGNSAPDKSGLPSDRFSAERTGGSVSTLTIQRTQQEDSAVYLCASMVAYNEQFFGPGTRLTVL.

J is TRBJ2-7 and V is TRBV4-2; D call uncertain. The CDR3 runs 15 residues. Germline CDR1 LGHNA, CDR2 YNFKEQ. V lost 0 bases to trimming and J lost 2 bases, with 11 bases between them. The CDR3: CASSQERGDAYEQYF. The CDR3 DNA reads as TGTGCCAGCAGCCAAGAGAGAGGAGATGCCTACGAGCAGTACTTC.

This chain joins TRBV5-5 and TRBJ2-3; the D is unclear. CDR1 and CDR2 (germline): SGHKS, YYEKEE (reference sequence). V lost 0 bases to trimming and J lost 9 bases, with 8 bases between them. CDR3 length: 12 residues. DNA for the CDR3: TGTGCCAGCAGCTTGGATCCGAGGACGCAGTATTTT. Protein product: CASSLDPRTQYF.

The genes are TRBV6-1 and TRBJ2-7; 8 nucleotides match TRBD1. The CDR3 covers 13 residues. V trimming: 9 bases; J trimming: 4 bases; junction bases outside the gene matches: 8. Germline V gives CDR1 MNHNS, CDR2 SASEGT. CDR3 sequence reads: CASTGTGGYEQYF. The CDR3 nucleotides are TGTGCCAGTACCGGGACAGGAGGTTACGAGCAGTACTTC.

V and J are TRBV28 and TRBJ2-1, with 12 bases lining up with TRBD2. Germline V gene data show CDR1 as MDHEN and CDR2 as SYDVKM. The ends lost 6 bases at V and 4 bases at J; junction bases unmatched: 10. This CDR3 has 17 amino acids. CDR3 protein: CASSQSRTSGTYNEQFF. The CDR3, as DNA: TGTGCCAGCAGCCAATCTCGGACTAGCGGGACTTACAATGAGCAGTTCTTC.

This chain's CDR3 is CASSYPGGGLYGYTF. The CDR3 nucleotides read TGTGCCAGCAGTTATCCAGGGGGAGGTCTCTATGGCTACACCTTC. The chain carries TRBV28 and TRBJ1-2; 7 nucleotides align to TRBD1. This CDR3 is built from 15 residues. Unmatched junction bases numbered 9, after V lost 4 bases and J lost 4 bases. Germline V gene lookup returns CDR1 MDHEN and CDR2 SYDVKM.

The gene calls are TRBV28 and TRBJ2-7; 8 nucleotides match TRBD2. Unmatched junction bases numbered 13, after V lost 7 bases and J lost 2 bases. CDR3 length: 16 amino acids. Germline V gene sequence: CDR1 MDHEN, CDR2 SYDVKM. The CDR3 coding sequence is TGTGCCAGCACCCCCAGCGGGAGTAGGCTCCCCTACGAGCAGTACTTC. Its translation: CASTPSGSRLPYEQYF. The whole variable domain, remainder taken from reference TRBV28 and TRBJ2-7, is DVKVTQSSRYLVKRTGEKVFLECVQDMDHENMFWYRQDPGLGLRLIYFSYDVKMKEKGDIPEGYSVSREKKERFSLILESASTNQTSMYLCASTPSGSRLPYEQYFGPGTRLTVT.

The chain carries TRBV11-2 and TRBJ2-4; 7 bases are shared with TRBD1. The V gene end was trimmed by 4 bases and the J gene end by 3 bases; junction bases not matched to a gene: 9. CDR1 and CDR2 (germline): SGHAT, FQNNGV. The CDR3 totals 16 residues. The CDR3 loop reads CASSSLDRAVKNIQYF. The CDR3 nucleotides read TGTGCCAGCAGCTCCTTAGACAGGGCGGTCAAAAACATTCAGTACTTC.

V usage is TRBV2 and J usage is TRBJ1-1; D not certain. Trimming shortened V by 5 bases and J by 0 bases, and 7 bases separated the two germline ends. The CDR3 spans 13 residues. The germline V gene encodes CDR1 SNHLY and CDR2 FYNNEI. The CDR3 reads CASSLMLNTEAFF. In nucleotides, the CDR3 is TGTGCCAGCAGTCTTATGTTGAACACTGAAGCTTTCTTT.